A selection of T cell receptor beta chains follows, all from one sample in a study of tumor T cells in aggressive B-cell lymphoma. The repertoire was sequenced with immunoSEQ multiplex PCR; TCRdb's copy has only in-frame clones and lacks some. The sample includes 3,900 or so clones, around 86% of them seen just once. The sequencing input was tumor tissue. The receptors derive from an adult with diffuse large B cell lymphoma. Both conserved end residues are part of each CDR3. A D gene is named only where the DNA matches it firmly. Clone sizes are given selectively: once, few, many, or a class where the clone is expanded.

J gene: TRBJ2-7
D gene: NA
clone size: NA
V gene: TRBV6-5
CDR3 DNA: TGTGCCAGCAGTTACTCGCTAGAGAGCGAGCAGTACTTC
CDR3 protein: CASSYSLESEQYF

J gene: TRBJ1-5
D gene: NA
clone size: once
V gene: TRBV19
CDR3 DNA: TGTGCCAGTAGTATAGCCTGGACTAATCAGCCCCAGCATTTT
CDR3 protein: CASSIAWTNQPQHF

J gene: TRBJ2-5
D gene: TRBD2
clone size: once
V gene: TRBV11-1
CDR3 DNA: TGTGCCAGCAATCATTGGGCGGGGGAAGAGACCCAGTACTTC
CDR3 protein: CASNHWAGEETQYF

J gene: TRBJ1-1
D gene: NA
clone size: NA
V gene: TRBV10-3
CDR3 DNA: TGTGCCATCAGTGATTTCCCCCCGGACACTGAAGCTTTCTTT
CDR3 protein: CAISDFPPDTEAFF

J gene: TRBJ1-2
D gene: TRBD1
clone size: NA
V gene: TRBV27
CDR3 DNA: TGTGCCAGCAGCTTATACGGACAGGGGTTTTACTATGGCTACACCTTC
CDR3 protein: CASSLYGQGFYYGYTF

J gene: TRBJ2-6
D gene: NA
clone size: NA
V gene: TRBV28
CDR3 DNA: TGTGCCAGCAGTTCTAGCCACTTGACACAAAGTCGGGCCAACGTCCTGACTTTC
CDR3 protein: CASSSSHLTQSRANVLTF

J gene: TRBJ1-1
D gene: NA
clone size: NA
V gene: TRBV5-5
CDR3 DNA: TGTGCCAGCAGCTTGTGGGGGGGAAGTATGAACACTGAAGCTTTCTTT
CDR3 protein: CASSLWGGSMNTEAFF

J gene: TRBJ1-5
D gene: NA
clone size: NA
V gene: TRBV6-6
CDR3 DNA: TGTGCCAGCAGTGCCCGACAGGCGGCTCAGCCCCAGCATTTT
CDR3 protein: CASSARQAAQPQHF

J gene: TRBJ1-1
D gene: NA
clone size: NA
V gene: TRBV7-2
CDR3 DNA: TGTGCCAGCAGCTCCAACACAGGGACTGAAGCTTTCTTT
CDR3 protein: CASSSNTGTEAFF

J gene: TRBJ2-5
D gene: NA
clone size: NA
V gene: TRBV6-1
CDR3 DNA: TGTGCCAGCAGTGAACTTCAATCTTGGCAGGGCCAAGAGACCCAGTACTTC
CDR3 protein: CASSELQSWQGQETQYF

J gene: TRBJ2-1
D gene: TRBD2
clone size: NA
V gene: TRBV7-2
CDR3 DNA: TGTGCCAGCAGCCCCGGGGGGAATGAGCAGTTCTTC
CDR3 protein: CASSPGGNEQFF

J gene: TRBJ2-3
D gene: NA
clone size: NA
V gene: TRBV19
CDR3 DNA: TGTGCCAGTAGCATACCTCTAGCGTACACAGATACGCAGTATTTT
CDR3 protein: CASSIPLAYTDTQYF

J gene: TRBJ1-5
D gene: NA
clone size: NA
V gene: TRBV19
CDR3 DNA: TGTGCCAGTAGTATAATCAGGGCTTCTTACAATCAGCCCCAGCATTTT
CDR3 protein: CASSIIRASYNQPQHF

J gene: TRBJ2-7
D gene: NA
clone size: few
V gene: TRBV6-6
CDR3 DNA: TGTGCCAGCAGTGCTGGCCCCCAGCAGTACTTC
CDR3 protein: CASSAGPQQYF

J gene: TRBJ2-3
D gene: TRBD2
clone size: NA
V gene: TRBV10-3
CDR3 DNA: TGTGCCATCAGTGAGAGCGGGGGGGTGACAGATACGCAGTATTTT
CDR3 protein: CAISESGGVTDTQYF

J gene: TRBJ1-2
D gene: NA
clone size: NA
V gene: TRBV13
CDR3 DNA: TGTGCCAGCTACCCATCCTCGGTTGGAGGCTATGGCTACACCTTC
CDR3 protein: CASYPSSVGGYGYTF

J gene: TRBJ1-2
D gene: TRBD1
clone size: NA
V gene: TRBV28
CDR3 DNA: TGTGCCAGCAGCCTAACAGGGGACTATGGCTACACCTTC
CDR3 protein: CASSLTGDYGYTF

J gene: TRBJ1-2
D gene: NA
clone size: NA
V gene: TRBV6-1
CDR3 DNA: TGTGCCAGCAGTGAATCCGACTCCTATGGCTACACCTTC
CDR3 protein: CASSESDSYGYTF

J gene: TRBJ1-5
D gene: NA
clone size: NA
V gene: TRBV18
CDR3 DNA: TGTGCCAGCTCAAAAGGGGATAGCAATCAGCCCCAGCATTTT
CDR3 protein: CASSKGDSNQPQHF

J gene: TRBJ1-1
D gene: NA
clone size: NA
V gene: TRBV6-1
CDR3 DNA: TGTGCCATCTCAGGGAACACTGAAGCTTTCTTT
CDR3 protein: CAISGNTEAFF

J gene: TRBJ2-7
D gene: NA
clone size: NA
V gene: TRBV7-6
CDR3 DNA: TGTGCCAGCAGCTTTCCAGCTAGCTCCTACGAGCAGTACTTC
CDR3 protein: CASSFPASSYEQYF

J gene: TRBJ2-7
D gene: TRBD1
clone size: NA
V gene: TRBV6-1
CDR3 DNA: TGTGCCAGCAGTGGACAGGGGGACGTGTACGAGCAGTACTTC
CDR3 protein: CASSGQGDVYEQYF

J gene: TRBJ1-2
D gene: TRBD1
clone size: NA
V gene: TRBV5-6
CDR3 DNA: TGTGCCAGCAGCCCTTCCAGGACAGGGTGGGGCGGCTACACCTTC
CDR3 protein: CASSPSRTGWGGYTF

J gene: TRBJ2-3
D gene: TRBD2
clone size: NA
V gene: TRBV7-8
CDR3 DNA: TGTGCCAGCAGCCGACTAGCGGGGGGGCTCACAGATACGCAGTATTTT
CDR3 protein: CASSRLAGGLTDTQYF

J gene: TRBJ1-1
D gene: NA
clone size: NA
V gene: TRBV6-1
CDR3 DNA: TGTGCCAGCAGTGACCAGGAGGTCATGAACACTGAAGCTTTCTTT
CDR3 protein: CASSDQEVMNTEAFF

J gene: TRBJ1-6
D gene: NA
clone size: NA
V gene: TRBV11-3
CDR3 DNA: TGTGCCAGCAGCTTGGGAGGTTCACCCCTCCACTTT
CDR3 protein: CASSLGGSPLHF

J gene: TRBJ2-5
D gene: TRBD2
clone size: few
V gene: TRBV2
CDR3 DNA: TGTGCCAGCAGTGAAGAGAGCGGGGGCCACCAAGAGACCCAGTACTTC
CDR3 protein: CASSEESGGHQETQYF

J gene: TRBJ1-1
D gene: NA
clone size: once
V gene: TRBV20-1
CDR3 DNA: TGCAGTGTCCAGGAAGGCACTGAAGCTTTCTTT
CDR3 protein: CSVQEGTEAFF

J gene: TRBJ1-2
D gene: TRBD1
clone size: NA
V gene: TRBV27
CDR3 DNA: TGTGCCAGCAGTTTAACCGGGACAGTCCATGGCTACACCTTC
CDR3 protein: CASSLTGTVHGYTF

J gene: TRBJ1-4
D gene: TRBD1
clone size: NA
V gene: TRBV6-6
CDR3 DNA: TGTGCCAGCAGTTTAGGGACAGGGGCCCGGGGTGAAAAACTGTTTTTT
CDR3 protein: CASSLGTGARGEKLFF

J gene: TRBJ1-2
D gene: TRBD1
clone size: few
V gene: TRBV7-9
CDR3 DNA: TGTGCCAGCAGCTTAGGGACCACAGGGGAGGGCTACACCTTC
CDR3 protein: CASSLGTTGEGYTF

J gene: TRBJ2-6
D gene: NA
clone size: NA
V gene: TRBV18
CDR3 DNA: TGTGCCAGCTCACCCTCCAGATCTGGGGCCAACGTCCTGACTTTC
CDR3 protein: CASSPSRSGANVLTF

J gene: TRBJ2-7
D gene: TRBD1
clone size: few
V gene: TRBV5-6
CDR3 DNA: TGTGCCAGCAGTGGGGGACAGGCCTACTCCTACGAGCAGTACTTC
CDR3 protein: CASSGGQAYSYEQYF

J gene: TRBJ1-1
D gene: NA
clone size: NA
V gene: TRBV6-5
CDR3 DNA: TGTGCCAGCAGTTCCTGGACAGCGGTTGGGACTGAAGCTTTCTTT
CDR3 protein: CASSSWTAVGTEAFF

J gene: TRBJ1-2
D gene: NA
clone size: NA
V gene: TRBV4-2
CDR3 DNA: TGTGCCAGCAGCCAAGGGGGGGGACTCTTGAACTATGGCTACACCTTC
CDR3 protein: CASSQGGGLLNYGYTF

J gene: TRBJ1-2
D gene: TRBD1
clone size: NA
V gene: TRBV6-5
CDR3 DNA: TGTGCCAGCAGAAAGGGGCAGGGGGTCTATGGCTACACCTTC
CDR3 protein: CASRKGQGVYGYTF

J gene: TRBJ2-1
D gene: TRBD2
clone size: NA
V gene: TRBV7-3
CDR3 DNA: TGTGCCAGCAGCTTGGCGGGGGGGTTCGATGAGCAGTTCTTC
CDR3 protein: CASSLAGGFDEQFF

J gene: TRBJ2-1
D gene: NA
clone size: NA
V gene: TRBV28
CDR3 DNA: TGTGCCAGCAGTGGAGCCCTTCGGTGGGAGATGAGCTCCTACAATGAGCAGTTCTTC
CDR3 protein: CASSGALRWEMSSYNEQFF

J gene: TRBJ1-1
D gene: NA
clone size: NA
V gene: TRBV6-5
CDR3 DNA: TGTGCCAGCAGTTACTTCGCTACCACTACGGCTTTCTTT
CDR3 protein: CASSYFATTTAFF

J gene: TRBJ2-7
D gene: NA
clone size: NA
V gene: TRBV13
CDR3 DNA: TGTGCCAGCAGCTCTGTGAGGTACGAGCAGTACTTC
CDR3 protein: CASSSVRYEQYF

J gene: TRBJ2-7
D gene: TRBD1
clone size: NA
V gene: TRBV30
CDR3 DNA: TGTGCCTGGATAGGGACAGGGGGTTGGTCCGGCGAGCAGTACTTC
CDR3 protein: CAWIGTGGWSGEQYF

J gene: TRBJ2-7
D gene: TRBD1
clone size: NA
V gene: TRBV4-3
CDR3 DNA: TGCGCCAGCAGCCAAAGTTTACCGGGACAGGGGTCCTACGAGCAGTACTTC
CDR3 protein: CASSQSLPGQGSYEQYF

J gene: TRBJ2-7
D gene: TRBD1
clone size: few
V gene: TRBV10-3
CDR3 DNA: TGTGCCATCAGTGAGTTGACCGGGACAGGTTCCTACGAGCAGTACTTC
CDR3 protein: CAISELTGTGSYEQYF

J gene: TRBJ2-5
D gene: TRBD2
clone size: NA
V gene: TRBV9
CDR3 DNA: TGTGCCAGCAGCGCTAGCGGGGGTCAAGAGACCCAGTACTTC
CDR3 protein: CASSASGGQETQYF

J gene: TRBJ1-4
D gene: NA
clone size: few
V gene: TRBV15
CDR3 DNA: TGTGCCACCAGCCGTGAAAAACTGTTTTTT
CDR3 protein: CATSREKLFF

J gene: TRBJ1-1
D gene: TRBD1
clone size: NA
V gene: TRBV4-2
CDR3 DNA: TGTGCCAGCAGCCAAGCAGGGACAGCCAACACTGAAGCTTTCTTT
CDR3 protein: CASSQAGTANTEAFF